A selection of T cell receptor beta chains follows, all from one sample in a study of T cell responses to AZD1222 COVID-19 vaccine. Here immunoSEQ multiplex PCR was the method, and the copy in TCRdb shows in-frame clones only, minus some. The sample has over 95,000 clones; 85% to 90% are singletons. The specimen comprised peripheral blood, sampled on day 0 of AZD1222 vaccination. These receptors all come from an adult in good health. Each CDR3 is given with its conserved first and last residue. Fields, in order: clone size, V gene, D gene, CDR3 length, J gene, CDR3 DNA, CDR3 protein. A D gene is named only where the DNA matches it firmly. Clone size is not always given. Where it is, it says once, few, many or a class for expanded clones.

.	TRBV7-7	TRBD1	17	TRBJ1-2	TGTGCCAGCAGCTTAGCCACAACCGGGACAGTCAGCTATGGCTACACCTTC	CASSLATTGTVSYGYTF
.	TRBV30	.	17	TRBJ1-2	TGTGCCTGGAGTGTACTCCGAGGACAGTACTTTAACTATGGCTACACCTTC	CAWSVLRGQYFNYGYTF
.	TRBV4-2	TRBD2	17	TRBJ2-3	TGTGCCAGCAGCCACAGGGCCCAGCGGGGAAGCACAGATACGCAGTATTTT	CASSHRAQRGSTDTQYF
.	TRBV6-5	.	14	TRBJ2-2	TGTGCCAGCAGCCCACGTGCGTCCCCCGGGGAGCTGTTTTTT	CASSPRASPGELFF
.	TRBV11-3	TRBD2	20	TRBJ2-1	TGTGCCAGCAGCTCCATTCTCCGGGGACTAGCGGGAGGTAGGTACAATGAGCAGTTCTTC	CASSSILRGLAGGRYNEQFF
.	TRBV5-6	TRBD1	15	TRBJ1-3	TGTGCCAGCAGCGATACAGGGGTGGCTGGAAACACCATATATTTT	CASSDTGVAGNTIYF
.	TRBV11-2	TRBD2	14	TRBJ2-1	TGTGCCAGCAGAGGGACTAGCGGGAGTAATGAGCAGTTCTTC	CASRGTSGSNEQFF
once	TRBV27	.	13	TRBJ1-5	TGTGCCAGCAGTTTATCGCGGCTTCAGCCCCAGCATTTT	CASSLSRLQPQHF
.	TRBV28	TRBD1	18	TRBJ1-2	TGTGCCAGCAGTAGCCGGGACAGTGGTTTTGGGGTACTATATGGCTACACCTTC	CASSSRDSGFGVLYGYTF
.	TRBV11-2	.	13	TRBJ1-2	TGTGCCAGCAGCCTTGATCCCCTCTATGGCTACACCTTC	CASSLDPLYGYTF
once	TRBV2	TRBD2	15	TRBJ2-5	TGTGCCAGCAGTCCTCCGACAGCCTCCCGGGAGGCCCAGTACTTC	CASSPPTASREAQYF
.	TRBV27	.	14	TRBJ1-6	TGTGCCAGCAGTTTATCGCCCAGAGAGTCACCCCTCCACTTT	CASSLSPRESPLHF
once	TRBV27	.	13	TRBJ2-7	TGTGCCAGCAGTCCCACTGGAACCTACGAGCAGTACTTC	CASSPTGTYEQYF
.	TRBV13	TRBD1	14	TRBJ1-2	TGTGCCAGCAGCTTTAACAGGGGACGTCATGGCTACACCTTC	CASSFNRGRHGYTF
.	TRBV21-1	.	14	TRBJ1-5	TGTGCCAGCAGCTACAAACAGTACAATCAGCCCCAGCATTTT	CASSYKQYNQPQHF
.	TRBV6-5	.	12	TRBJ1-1	TGTGCCAGCAGTACAGGGTTCCCTGAAGCTTTCTTT	CASSTGFPEAFF
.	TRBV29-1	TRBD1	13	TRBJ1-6	TGCAGCGTAGGACAGGGGGAAGACTCACCCCTCCACTTT	CSVGQGEDSPLHF
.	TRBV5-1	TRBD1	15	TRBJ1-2	TGCGCCAGCAGACCGACAGGGGGCATCGACTATGGCTACACCTTC	CASRPTGGIDYGYTF
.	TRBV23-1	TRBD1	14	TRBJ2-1	TGCGCCAGCAGTCGGACAGGGCAAAACAATGAGCAGTTCTTC	CASSRTGQNNEQFF
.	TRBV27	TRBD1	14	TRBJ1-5	TGTGCCAGCAGGAGGCAGGGGGGCAATCAGCCCCAGCATTTT	CASRRQGGNQPQHF
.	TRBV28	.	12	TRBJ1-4	TGTGCCAGCAGTTTAGCTAATGAAAAACTGTTTTTT	CASSLANEKLFF
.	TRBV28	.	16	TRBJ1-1	TGTGCCAGCAGTTTCTGGCTGCTGCAGCTGAACACTGAAGCTTTCTTT	CASSFWLLQLNTEAFF
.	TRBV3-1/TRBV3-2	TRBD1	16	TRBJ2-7	TGTGCCAGCAGCCAAGCACCGACAGGGGGGATCTGCGAGCAGTACTTC	CASSQAPTGGICEQYF
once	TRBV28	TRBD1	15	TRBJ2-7	TGTGCCAGCAGTGGCTCGGGACAGGCCTCCTACGAGCAGTACTTC	CASSGSGQASYEQYF
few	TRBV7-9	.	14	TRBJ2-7	TGTGCCAGCAGCTTCCCGGACGGGTCCTACGAGCAGTACTTC	CASSFPDGSYEQYF
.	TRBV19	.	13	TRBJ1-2	TGTGCCAGTAGGCTGGGGGGGAGTGGTGGCTACACCTTC	CASRLGGSGGYTF
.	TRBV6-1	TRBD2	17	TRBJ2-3	TGTGCCAGCAGTGAAGGTAGCGGGGGAAGTCGCACAGATACGCAGTATTTT	CASSEGSGGSRTDTQYF
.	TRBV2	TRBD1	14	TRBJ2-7	TGTGCCAGCAGTGCGGGACAGCCTCCCCACGAGCAGTACTTC	CASSAGQPPHEQYF